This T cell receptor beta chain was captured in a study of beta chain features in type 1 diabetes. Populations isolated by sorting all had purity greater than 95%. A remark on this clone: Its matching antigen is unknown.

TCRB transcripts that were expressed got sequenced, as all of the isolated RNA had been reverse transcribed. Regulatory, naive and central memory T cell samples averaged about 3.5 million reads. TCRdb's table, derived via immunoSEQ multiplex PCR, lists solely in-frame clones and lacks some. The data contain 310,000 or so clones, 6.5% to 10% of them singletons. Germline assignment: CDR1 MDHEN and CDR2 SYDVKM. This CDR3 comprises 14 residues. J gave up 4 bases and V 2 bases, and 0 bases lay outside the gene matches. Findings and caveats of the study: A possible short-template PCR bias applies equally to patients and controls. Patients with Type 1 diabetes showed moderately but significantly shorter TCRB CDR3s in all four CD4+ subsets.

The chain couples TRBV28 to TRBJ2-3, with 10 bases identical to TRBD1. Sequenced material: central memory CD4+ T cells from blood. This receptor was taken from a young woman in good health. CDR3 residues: CASSLDRGPDTQYF. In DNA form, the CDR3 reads TGTGCCAGCAGTTTAGACAGGGGGCCAGATACGCAGTATTTT.